Listed below are T cell receptor beta chains from one sample, sequenced in a study of CD8+CD57+ T cells in acquired aplastic anemia. MiXCR was run by TCRdb on the reads, yielding one entry per CDR3 protein. The sample holds about 190,000 distinct CDR3 sequences, approximately 49% seen once. Sequencing was carried out using sorted CD4+, CD8+, or CD8+CD57+ T cells (not recorded which) from PBMCs. These receptors were obtained from a human donor in good health, serving as a control. The CDR3 runs from the conserved cysteine through the conserved F or W. D genes are given only for firm matches. Where a row states a size, it is once, few, many or the class of an expanded clone; other rows omit it.

>TRBV7-9|many|TRBD1|TRBJ2-1
CASSLWDRDYNEQFF
TGTGCCAGCAGCTTATGGGACAGGGACTACAATGAGCAGTTCTTC
>TRBV5-6|NA|TRBD1|TRBJ2-7
CASSLGTGAFYEQYF
TGTGCCAGCAGCCTTGGGACAGGGGCTTTCTACGAGCAGTACTTC
>TRBV6-2/TRBV6-3|many|TRBD1|TRBJ2-1
CASGDRAYEQFF
TGTGCCAGCGGAGACAGGGCCTATGAGCAGTTCTTC
>TRBV7-2|many|NA|TRBJ2-5
CASSLLEGETQYF
TGTGCCAGCAGCTTACTAGAGGGGGAGACCCAGTACTTC
>TRBV20-1|few|NA|TRBJ1-6
CSARDDWGSPLHF
TGCAGTGCTAGAGATGACTGGGGGTCACCCCTCCACTTT
>TRBV9|NA|NA|TRBJ1-6
CASSVVGTPHSPLHF
TGTGCCAGCAGCGTAGTCGGGACACCCCATTCACCCCTCCACTTT
>TRBV5-1|many|NA|TRBJ1-3
CASSLDVSGNTIYF
TGCGCCAGCAGCTTGGACGTCTCTGGAAACACCATATATTTT
>TRBV19|NA|TRBD1|TRBJ2-1
CASSHPWGQGGNEQFF
TGTGCCAGTAGTCACCCGTGGGGACAGGGAGGCAATGAGCAGTTCTTC
>TRBV2|many|NA|TRBJ1-2
CASSEMKGNYGYTF
TGTGCCAGCAGTGAAATGAAGGGAAACTATGGCTACACCTTC
>TRBV12-3/TRBV12-4|many|NA|TRBJ1-3
CASSLEGTYSGNTIYF
TGTGCCAGCAGTTTAGAGGGGACCTACTCTGGAAACACCATATATTTT
>TRBV7-9|NA|TRBD1|TRBJ1-1
CASSPGQGLHTEAFF
TGTGCCAGCAGCCCCGGACAGGGGCTACACACTGAAGCTTTCTTT
>TRBV10-3|NA|TRBD1|TRBJ1-5
CAISELGRGRMGNQPQHF
TGTGCCATCAGTGAACTGGGAAGGGGGCGAATGGGCAATCAGCCCCAGCATTTT
>TRBV19|NA|NA|TRBJ1-4
CASSIPGLRATNEKLFF
TGTGCCAGTAGCATACCAGGCCTGCGTGCAACTAATGAAAAACTGTTTTTT
>TRBV7-2|NA|TRBD1|TRBJ2-2
CASSYTGDGELFF
TGTGCCAGCAGCTATACAGGGGATGGGGAGCTGTTTTTT
>TRBV25-1|medium-sized|TRBD1|TRBJ2-2
CASATSGQGWTGELFF
TGTGCCAGCGCCACAAGTGGACAGGGTTGGACCGGGGAGCTGTTTTTT
>TRBV10-3|NA|TRBD1|TRBJ2-1
CAIGGQGTNNEQFF
TGTGCCATAGGTGGACAGGGAACTAACAATGAGCAGTTCTTC
>TRBV10-2|NA|NA|TRBJ1-1
CASNARELNTEAFF
TGCGCCAGCAACGCCAGGGAATTGAACACTGAAGCTTTCTTT
>TRBV10-1|once|TRBD1|TRBJ2-1
CASSEVIGTGNNEQFF
TGCGCCAGCAGTGAGGTGATAGGGACAGGGAACAATGAGCAGTTCTTC
>TRBV20-1|NA|NA|TRBJ1-2
CSASGGGYGYTF
TGCAGTGCTAGCGGAGGGGGCTATGGCTACACCTTC
>TRBV2|NA|TRBD1|TRBJ1-2
CASSGGQGNYGYTF
TGTGCCAGCAGTGGGGGACAGGGGAACTATGGCTACACCTTC
>TRBV5-1|NA|NA|TRBJ2-1
CASGPLRPSGDEQFF
TGCGCCAGCGGCCCCCTGAGGCCCTCGGGCGATGAGCAGTTCTTC
>TRBV29-1|few|TRBD1|TRBJ2-7
CSVEGDRGNYEQYF
TGCAGCGTTGAAGGGGACAGGGGTAACTACGAGCAGTACTTC